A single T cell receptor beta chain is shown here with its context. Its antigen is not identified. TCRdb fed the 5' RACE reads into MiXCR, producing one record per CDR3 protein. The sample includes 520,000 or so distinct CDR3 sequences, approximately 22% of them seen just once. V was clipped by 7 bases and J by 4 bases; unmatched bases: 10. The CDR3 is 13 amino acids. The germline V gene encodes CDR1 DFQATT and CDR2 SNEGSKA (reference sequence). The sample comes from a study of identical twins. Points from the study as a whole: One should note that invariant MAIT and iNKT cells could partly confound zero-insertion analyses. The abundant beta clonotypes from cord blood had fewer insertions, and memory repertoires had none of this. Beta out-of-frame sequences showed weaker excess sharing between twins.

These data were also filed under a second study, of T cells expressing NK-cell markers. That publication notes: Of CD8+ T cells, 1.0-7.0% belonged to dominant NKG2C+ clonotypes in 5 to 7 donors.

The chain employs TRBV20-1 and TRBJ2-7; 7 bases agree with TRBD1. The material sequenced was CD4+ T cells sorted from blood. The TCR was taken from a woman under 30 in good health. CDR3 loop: CSVLLGRGYEQYF. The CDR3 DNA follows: TGCAGTGTTCTCTTAGGCAGGGGGTACGAGCAGTACTTC.